The table lists the clone carrying this T cell receptor beta chain with a few counts. Via MiXCR, TCRdb re-called the RT-PCR reads, giving one row per CDR3 protein. In the table there are fewer than 180,000 distinct CDR3 sequences, over 30% of which are singletons. The CDR3 has 15 residues. CDR1 and CDR2 from the germline V gene are LGHDT and YNNKEL (reference sequence). Trimming cost V 0 bases and J 6 bases, with 12 bases left between them. This sample is part of a study of patients and donors after allogeneic stem cell transplantation. Material for sequencing was blood, either unsorted or a sorted T cell fraction (not recorded which). The V call is TRBV3-1, the J call TRBJ2-1; D possibly corresponds to TRBD2 (7 bases). The receptor was derived from a human donor who was either an allogeneic HSCT recipient or a stem cell or donor lymphocyte infusion donor (not recorded which). It is not recorded whose cells these are; they may come from a transplant donor. In nucleotides, the CDR3 is TGTGCCAGCAGCCAAGATGCGGGGGCGGGCAATGAGCAGTTCTTC. Residues: CASSQDAGAGNEQFF.